This is a list of T cell receptor beta chains from one sample in a study of blood T cell repertoires in COVID-19. The repertoire was sequenced with immunoSEQ multiplex PCR; TCRdb's copy has only in-frame clones and lacks some. This sample yields about 100,000 clones, of which over 75% are seen a single time; 11% belongs to the top ten. Source material: peripheral blood. These receptors were obtained from a woman aged 25 to 39 with acute or convalescent COVID-19. The CDR3 runs from the conserved cysteine through the conserved F or W. Each record gives: J gene, V gene, D gene, clone size, CDR3 DNA, CDR3 protein. A D gene is named only where the DNA matches it firmly. Clone size is not always given. Where it is, it says once, few, many or a class for expanded clones.

>TRBJ1-1|TRBV16|TRBD1|-
TGTGCCAGCAGCCAAAAGGGGACAGTGAACACTGAAGCTTTCTTT
CASSQKGTVNTEAFF
>TRBJ1-1|TRBV5-1|-|-
TGCGCCAGCAGCGTGGGAGCTGATGAGGCTTTCTTT
CASSVGADEAFF
>TRBJ1-2|TRBV19|TRBD1|-
TGTGCCAGTAGTAGTTCACCAGGGGGCTGGGATGGCTACACCTTC
CASSSSPGGWDGYTF
>TRBJ1-2|TRBV18|-|-
TGTGCCAGCTCACCAGGCGGGAGTGGGGTTACCTATGGCTACACCTTC
CASSPGGSGVTYGYTF
>TRBJ1-1|TRBV11-2|TRBD1|once
TGTGCCAGCACCCTGGACAGGGGGATCACTGAAGCTTTCTTT
CASTLDRGITEAFF
>TRBJ1-6|TRBV3-1/TRBV3-2|-|-
TGTGCCAGCAGCCAAGAAGGTACGGGGGTCGCCTATAATTCACCCCTCCACTTT
CASSQEGTGVAYNSPLHF
>TRBJ2-3|TRBV7-8|TRBD2|-
TGTGCCAGCAGCTTCCTGTCGGGAGCGGGGGTGTCCATTAATACGCAGTATTTT
CASSFLSGAGVSINTQYF
>TRBJ2-6|TRBV7-9|-|-
TGTGCCAGCACCATCGACATATCGGGATCCGGGGCCAACGTCCTGACTTTC
CASTIDISGSGANVLTF
>TRBJ2-7|TRBV5-1|-|-
TGCGCCAGCAGCTCCGTGACCGGGTCCGCCTTGGACGAGCAGTACTTC
CASSSVTGSALDEQYF
>TRBJ1-5|TRBV19|TRBD1|-
TGTGCCAGCCGACAGGGAATCGATCAGCCCCAGCATTTT
CASRQGIDQPQHF
>TRBJ2-7|TRBV11-3|-|-
TGTGCCAGCAGCTTCATGTTATCTAACGACGAGCAGTACTTC
CASSFMLSNDEQYF
>TRBJ2-7|TRBV29-1|-|-
TGCAGCGCTTTCACAGGAAATAAGCAGTACTTC
CSAFTGNKQYF
>TRBJ1-2|TRBV9|-|-
TGTGCCAGCGGGCCTACATCGGGAAGAGGCTACACCTTC
CASGPTSGRGYTF
>TRBJ2-3|TRBV18|-|once
TGTGCCAGCTCACCAATTTTACTAGATACGCAGTATTTT
CASSPILLDTQYF
>TRBJ1-4|TRBV3-1/TRBV3-2|TRBD1|-
TGTGCCAGCAGCCAAGACACAGGGGCTAATGAAAAACTGTTTTTT
CASSQDTGANEKLFF
>TRBJ2-7|TRBV29-1|-|-
TGCAGCGTTGAAGGCCAATTGGGCGACGAGCAGTACTTC
CSVEGQLGDEQYF
>TRBJ1-2|TRBV19|-|-
TGTGCCAGTAGTATAGATCGGGGGAGAAACTATGGCTACACCTTC
CASSIDRGRNYGYTF
>TRBJ2-5|TRBV7-6|TRBD1|-
TGTGCCAGCAGCTTAGGGGGGACAGGGCCCGAGACCCAGTACTTC
CASSLGGTGPETQYF
>TRBJ2-1|TRBV29-1|TRBD2|-
TGCAGCGCCCGGGGGGGATGGAATGAGCAGTTCTTC
CSARGGWNEQFF
>TRBJ2-1|TRBV18|TRBD2|-
TGTGCCAGCTCTCCCCTAGCGGGGGACTACAATGAGCAGTTCTTC
CASSPLAGDYNEQFF
>TRBJ2-7|TRBV6-5|TRBD1|-
TGTGCCACCCGGACAGGCCTAAGTTCTTTCGGGCAGTACTTC
CATRTGLSSFGQYF
>TRBJ1-2|TRBV24-1|-|-
TGTGCCACCAGTGATTCGGGAGGCGGCTACACCTTC
CATSDSGGGYTF
>TRBJ1-4|TRBV27|-|-
TGTGCCAGCAGTTTAGAGATGGGGCTGATTAATGAAAAACTGTTTTTT
CASSLEMGLINEKLFF
>TRBJ2-1|TRBV29-1|TRBD2|-
TGCAGCGTTCGCTGGTTGGGGACTAGCGATTACAATGAGCAGTTCTTC
CSVRWLGTSDYNEQFF
>TRBJ2-1|TRBV4-1|-|-
TGCGCCAGCAGCCAAGATCAAGGGGGTAGGGTCGTGTACAATGAGCAGTTCTTC
CASSQDQGGRVVYNEQFF
>TRBJ1-1|TRBV10-3|-|-
TGTGCCATTAGGTTGGGGCAGAACACTGAAGCTTTCTTT
CAIRLGQNTEAFF
>TRBJ2-1|TRBV11-2|-|-
TGTGCCAGCAGCACAGGGAGCTCCTACAATGAGCAGTTCTTC
CASSTGSSYNEQFF